This TCR beta chain was recorded in a study of shared clonotypes between healthy human individuals. An assay was performed, and its level was deep. Several immunoSEQ 96-well plates shared each subset's DNA, each plate a replicate. Clones were sequenced by immunoSEQ multiplex PCR, and TCRdb holds only the in-frame ones, with some missing. Among 2,500,000 or so clones listed, roughly 93% were seen once. Overall study findings and caveats: Shared clonotypes across all four donors exceeded non-shared ones in generation probability. Some naive CD4 clonotypes, 4% to 6%, turned up in common across four donors.

Worth noting for this clone: The target antigen is unknown.

Source material: naive CD4+ T cells from PBMCs. Subset given: CD45RA+ positively selected. The receptor was isolated from a man aged 18 to 35 in good health. Some clones in this sample may be carry-over from other donors' samples.

The CDR3 sequence: CASSQDLGRVADSPLHF. Written as DNA, the CDR3 is TGTGCCAGCAGCCAAGATCTAGGGAGGGTCGCGGATTCACCCCTCCACTTT. The rearrangement joins TRBV4-2 to TRBJ1-6; D not resolved. Trimming shortened V by 0 bases and J by 8 bases, and 17 bases separated the two germline ends. This CDR3 is built from 17 residues. Looked up from germline, CDR1 is LGHNA and CDR2 is YNFKEQ.